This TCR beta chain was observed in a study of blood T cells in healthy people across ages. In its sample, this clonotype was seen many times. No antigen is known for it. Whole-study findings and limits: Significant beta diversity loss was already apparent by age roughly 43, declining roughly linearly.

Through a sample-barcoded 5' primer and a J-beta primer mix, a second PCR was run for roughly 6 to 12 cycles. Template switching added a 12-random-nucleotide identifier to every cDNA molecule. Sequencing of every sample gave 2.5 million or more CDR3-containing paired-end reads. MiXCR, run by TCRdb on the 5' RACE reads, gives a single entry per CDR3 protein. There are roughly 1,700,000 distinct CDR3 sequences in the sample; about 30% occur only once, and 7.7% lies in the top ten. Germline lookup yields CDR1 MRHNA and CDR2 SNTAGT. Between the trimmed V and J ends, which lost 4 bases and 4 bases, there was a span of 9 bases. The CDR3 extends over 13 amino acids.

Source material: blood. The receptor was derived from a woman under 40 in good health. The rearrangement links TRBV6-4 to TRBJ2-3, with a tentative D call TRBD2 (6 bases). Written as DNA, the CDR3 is TGTGCCAGCAGTGGACTAGAATCAGATACGCAGTATTTT. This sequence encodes CASSGLESDTQYF.